Listed below are T cell receptor beta chains from one sample, sequenced in a study of blood T cells in healthy people across ages. TCRdb recomputed calls from the 5' RACE reads with MiXCR, one row per CDR3 protein. The data show approximately 800,000 distinct CDR3 sequences, with roughly 60% seen just once and about 20% held by the top ten. Sequencing input: blood. The receptors were sampled from a man aged 30 to 39 in good health. Each CDR3 is given with its conserved first and last residue. A D gene is named only where the DNA matches it firmly.

d_call	j_call	v_call	cdr3_nt	cdr3_aa
-	TRBJ2-3	TRBV14	TGTGCCAGCAGCCCCCGGCCGCGTGGGTCCTTAGGTGATACGCAGTATTTT	CASSPRPRGSLGDTQYF
-	TRBJ2-1	TRBV5-5	TGTGCCAGCAGCTGGGACCGTCGGTACAATGAGCAGTTCTTC	CASSWDRRYNEQFF
-	TRBJ2-7	TRBV6-2/TRBV6-3	TGTGCCAGCAGTTACGTGTCCGGGGTTGGGACCTACGAGCAGTACTTC	CASSYVSGVGTYEQYF
-	TRBJ2-1	TRBV27	TGTGCCAGCAGGGTAGGACGGGAAAATTACAATGAGCAGTTCTTC	CASRVGRENYNEQFF
-	TRBJ2-5	TRBV7-9	TGTGCCAGCAGCTCCTACGAGGATACGCGGGACACTCAAGAGACCCAGTACTTC	CASSSYEDTRDTQETQYF
-	TRBJ1-5	TRBV4-1	TGCGCCAGCAGCCAAGATCCCGGACTCAATCAGCCCCAGCATTTT	CASSQDPGLNQPQHF
-	TRBJ2-7	TRBV7-2	TGTGCCAGCACCAGACCCGGGGTTTCATCCTACGAGCAGTACTTC	CASTRPGVSSYEQYF
-	TRBJ2-1	TRBV6-1	TGTGCCAGCAGTACCGGAGGGACCGGGGAGCAGTTCTTC	CASSTGGTGEQFF
TRBD2	TRBJ2-5	TRBV20-1	TGCAGTGCTCCGACTAGCGGGCGGTCTGGGACCCAGTACTTC	CSAPTSGRSGTQYF
-	TRBJ2-7	TRBV20-1	TGCAGTGCTAGAGATATGAGGGGCACTTCCTACGAGCAGTACTTC	CSARDMRGTSYEQYF
TRBD2	TRBJ2-1	TRBV20-1	TGCAGTGCTAGTGGGGCAAGCAGCGGGAGGTTATACAATGAGCAGTTCTTC	CSASGASSGRLYNEQFF
TRBD1	TRBJ1-2	TRBV12-3/TRBV12-4	TGTGCCAGCAGTTCTCCCTCTCGACAGGGGGCGAGGGGCTACACCTTC	CASSSPSRQGARGYTF
-	TRBJ2-5	TRBV3-1	TGTGCCAGCAGCCTAAGCCTCCTTCAAGAGACCCGGTACTTC	CASSLSLLQETRYF
-	TRBJ2-4	TRBV27	TGTGCCAGCGGCAGAGCAGGGAACGTAGCCAAAAACATTCAGTACTTC	CASGRAGNVAKNIQYF
-	TRBJ2-2	TRBV20-1	TGCAGTGCGGAGACTCTCACCGGGGAGCTGTTTTTT	CSAETLTGELFF